The entry that follows covers one T cell receptor beta chain sequence. The antigen remains undetermined. Germline loops: CDR1 SGHRS, CDR2 YFSETQ. The CDR3 is 16 residues long. J was trimmed by 6 bases and V by 4 bases; bases with no gene match: 12. The data stem from a study of T cell repertoires in cytomegalovirus infection. Study overall: It can be stated that public TCR beta signatures indicated CMV infection as well as a matching HLA type.

TCRdb processed the reads anew with MiXCR; each CDR3 protein has one entry. The sample shows about 250,000 distinct CDR3 sequences, roughly 6.5% of them seen only once. Study-level results: Summed frequency of public TCR beta families distinguished CMV carriers with the relevant HLA. Clonotype analysis showed dominance of the ex vivo response by HLA-C-restricted CMV-specific TCR beta clonotypes.

The J gene is TRBJ2-2, the V gene TRBV5-1, with TRBD1 matching 7 bases. The sample consisted of PBMCs. The clonotype comes from a human donor in good health (CMV status not recorded). Some clones in this sample may be carry-over from other donors' samples. The DNA of the CDR3 is TGCGCCAGCAGCATACCGACAGGGAAGGGACCCGGGGAGCTGTTTTTT. It yields the protein CASSIPTGKGPGELFF.